This T cell receptor (beta chain) was sequenced for a study of shared clonotypes between healthy human individuals. Background on the study: Each donor had three CD4 naive, three CD4 memory, two CD8 naive and one CD8 memory plate.

Libraries were prepared by immunoSEQ multiplex PCR; TCRdb keeps only in-frame clonotypes and omits some of them. The sample has just over 2,000,000 clones, 85% to 95% seen once. With 2 bases removed from V and 1 base from J, the gap between germline ends came to 10 bases. This CDR3 spans 15 amino acids. The V gene's germline CDR1 is MDHEN and CDR2 SYDVKM. Subsets obtained from CD4+ cells comprised CD45RA+ naive and CD45RA-negative memory cells. Input material: naive CD4+ T cells sorted from blood. Subset described: CD45RA+ positively selected. The chain has TRBV28 and TRBJ2-3; TRBD1 is a possible D gene (6 bases). The source is a man between 18 and 35 years old in good health. The CDR3 loop reads CASSLQQGRTDTQYF. In DNA form, the CDR3 reads TGTGCCAGCAGTTTACAACAGGGACGCACAGATACGCAGTATTTT.